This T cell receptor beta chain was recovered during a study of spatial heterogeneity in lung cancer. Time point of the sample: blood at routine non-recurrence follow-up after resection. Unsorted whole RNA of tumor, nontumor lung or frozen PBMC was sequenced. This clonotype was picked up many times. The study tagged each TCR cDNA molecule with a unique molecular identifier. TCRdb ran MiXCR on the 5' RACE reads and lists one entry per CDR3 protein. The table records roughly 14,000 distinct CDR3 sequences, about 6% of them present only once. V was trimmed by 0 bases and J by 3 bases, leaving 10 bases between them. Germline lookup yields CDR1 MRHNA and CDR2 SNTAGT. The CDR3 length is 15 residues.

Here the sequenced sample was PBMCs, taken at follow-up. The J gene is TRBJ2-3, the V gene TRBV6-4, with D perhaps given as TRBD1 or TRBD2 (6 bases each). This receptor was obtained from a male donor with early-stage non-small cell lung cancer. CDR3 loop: CASSDSGGATDTQYF. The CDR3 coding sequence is TGTGCCAGCAGTGACTCCGGGGGCGCGACAGATACGCAGTATTTT.